This T cell receptor (beta chain) appears in the sequencing data of a study of blood T cell repertoires in COVID-19. TCRdb's copy holds only in-frame clones and misses some; the assay was immunoSEQ multiplex PCR. The profile shows about 140,000 clones, 60% to 80% of them singletons. The CDR3 extends over 16 amino acids. V trimming: 6 bases; J trimming: 4 bases; junction bases outside the gene matches: 12. Per the germline V gene, CDR1 is GTSNPN and CDR2 is SVGIG (reference sequence). The J gene is TRBJ1-1, the V gene TRBV30; TRBD1 matches 12 bases. The sample comprised peripheral blood. The sequence came from a man aged 60-69 years who had recovered from COVID-19. CDR3 nucleotides: TGTGCCTGCCTCCGGGACAGGGGGCGCCGGTTCACTGAAGCTTTCTTT. Translating gives CACLRDRGRRFTEAFF.